This T cell receptor (beta chain) was sequenced during a study of OX40 agonist ivuxolimab in advanced cancers. The table lists this clone with a count of one. There are 13 residues in the CDR3. Unmatched junction bases numbered 1, after V lost 3 bases and J lost 6 bases. Germline-derived CDR1 and CDR2 are MNHEY and SMNVEV (reference sequence). This table comes from immunoSEQ multiplex PCR, and its TCRdb copy is limited to in-frame clones, with some not included. The data contain 100,000 to 110,000 clones, 70% to 90% of them singletons. Systemic immunosuppression or a history of autoimmune disease excluded patients.

The chain combines TRBV27 with TRBJ2-2, with 7 nucleotides matching TRBD2. This clonotype originated in an adult with an advanced solid tumor such as melanoma, head and neck, liver or kidney cancer. This material consisted of CD4+ or CD8+ T cells sorted from blood, taken in a trial of the OX40 agonist ivuxolimab. The CDR3 sequence is CASSFAGAGELFF. DNA of the CDR3: TGTGCCAGCAGTTTCGCGGGAGCCGGGGAGCTGTTTTTT.